Listed here are 17 T cell receptor beta chains from one sample, sequenced in a study of T cells after yellow fever vaccination. MiXCR was run by TCRdb on the 5' RACE reads, yielding one entry per CDR3 protein. The sample carries 280,000 or so distinct CDR3 sequences, 7.5% to 9% recorded once. The starting material was CD4+ T cells sorted from PBMCs, obtained 5 days after the yellow fever booster vaccination. These receptor sequences come from a man between 18 and 29 years old who received the YFV17D yellow fever vaccine.

V is TRBV12-5 and J is TRBJ1-3; 9 nucleotides line up with TRBD1. In germline, CDR1 is LGHNT, CDR2 FRNRAP. Germline trimming cut 2 bases from V and 1 base from J; bases unmatched to any gene: 9. CDR3 length: 18 amino acids. CDR3 sequence (DNA): TGTGCTAGTGGTTTGTGGAGGACAGGGGATTGGTCTGGAAACACCATATATTTT. Residues: CASGLWRTGDWSGNTIYF.

This clonotype was seen a handful of times. The V and J genes are TRBV7-9 and TRBJ1-2; TRBD1 might be the D (5 bases). From germline, CDR1 is SEHNR and CDR2 FQNEAQ (reference sequence). This CDR3 has 13 amino acids. The V gene lost 1 base and the J gene lost 7 bases, with 10 bases spanning the gap. CDR3 in amino acids: CASSLGLTVGYTF. CDR3 nucleotides: TGTGCCAGCAGCTTAGGGTTGACAGTTGGCTACACCTTC.

The V and J genes are TRBV12-3 or TRBV12-4 and TRBJ2-3, with 7 nucleotides matching TRBD2. The trim removed 3 bases at V and 0 bases at J, leaving 6 bases unmatched. The CDR3 extends over 16 amino acids. The CDR3: CASSFTGGRSTDTQYF. The CDR3 bases are TGTGCCAGCAGTTTTACGGGGGGACGGAGCACAGATACGCAGTATTTT.

This clonotype has only a few counts. The V and J genes are TRBV5-5 and TRBJ1-4; 10 bases agree with TRBD1. The CDR3 spans 16 residues. V lost 2 bases, J lost 5 bases, and 6 bases stayed unmatched. Germline lookup yields CDR1 SGHKS and CDR2 YYEKEE (reference sequence). CDR3 sequence reads: CASSLPPGQGNEKLFF. As DNA, the CDR3 is TGTGCCAGCAGCTTACCTCCGGGACAGGGGAATGAAAAACTGTTTTTT. The complete variable domain, with remaining parts taken from reference TRBV5-5 and TRBJ1-4, reads DAGVTQSPTHLIKTRGQQVTLRCSPISGHKSVSWYQQVLGQGPQFIFQYYEKEERGRGNFPDRFSARQFPNYSSELNVNALLLGDSALYLCASSLPPGQGNEKLFFGSGTQLSVL.

The rearrangement links TRBV12-3 or TRBV12-4 to TRBJ1-6, with 7 bases lining up with TRBD1. The CDR3 extends over 13 amino acids. After removal of 4 bases from V and 10 bases from J, the junction contained 4 bases not matched to a gene. The DNA of the CDR3 is TGTGCCAGCAGTTCGCAGGGGGGATCACCCCTCCACTTT. It yields the protein CASSSQGGSPLHF.

This clonotype was counted only a few times. The chain joins TRBV4-3 to TRBJ1-1, with no clear D. With 1 base removed from V and 3 bases from J, the gap between germline ends came to 6 bases. This CDR3 is 13 amino acids long. Germline V gives CDR1 LGHNA, CDR2 YSLEER. The CDR3 protein is CASSQAHDTEAFF. Here the CDR3 DNA reads TGCGCCAGCAGCCAAGCGCACGACACTGAAGCTTTCTTT.

This clonotype appeared many times. The chain is built from TRBV29-1 and TRBJ2-7; 12 bases are shared with TRBD1. V lost 4 bases and J lost 8; bases outside the gene matches: 6. The CDR3 runs to 13 residues. The germline V gene has CDR1 SQVTM and CDR2 ANQGSEA. For the CDR3, the DNA is TGCAGCGTTGCGGGACAGGGGGCAGCCAAGCAGTACTTC. Translated, it gives CSVAGQGAAKQYF.

The chain carries TRBV5-6 and TRBJ2-7; possibly TRBD1 or TRBD2 for D (5 bases each). The CDR3 extends over 16 amino acids. Germline values: CDR1 SGHDT, CDR2 YYEEEE. Trimming cost V 3 bases and J 1 base, with 17 bases left between them. The CDR3 loop reads CASSYGALLLSYEQYV. The CDR3 nucleotides read TGTGCCAGCAGCTACGGGGCACTACTACTATCCTACGAGCAGTACGTC.

This clonotype was seen only once. The chain is built from TRBV6-1 and TRBJ2-7; no reliable D call. V dropped 5 bases and J dropped 0 bases, with 14 bases sitting between them. The germline V gene has CDR1 MNHNS and CDR2 SASEGT. This CDR3 contains 15 residues. The DNA of the CDR3 is TGTGCCAGCAGTCCCCTCTCACAGATCTCCTACGAGCAGTACGTC. This sequence encodes CASSPLSQISYEQYV.

This clonotype has a count of ten or more. The CDR3 loop is CASRPGAGNTEAFF. In DNA form, the CDR3 reads TGTGCCAGCAGGCCGGGGGCGGGGAACACTGAAGCTTTCTTT. V is TRBV6-2 or TRBV6-3 and J is TRBJ1-1, with D tentatively TRBD1 (6 bases). The germline CDR1 and CDR2 sequences are MNHEY and SVGEGT. V was shortened by 6 bases and J by 1 base, with 12 bases between the two germline ends. The CDR3 length is 14 residues.

This clonotype was seen only a few times. The chain has TRBV4-3 and TRBJ1-1; D is undetermined. Deletions cut 0 bases from V and 11 bases from J, with 13 bases between. Germline lookup yields CDR1 LGHNA and CDR2 YSLEER. CDR3 size: 13 residues. In DNA form, the CDR3 reads TGCGCCAGCAGCCAAGAGGTGGCAGGTGCGGCTTTCTTT. Translated: CASSQEVAGAAFF.

This clonotype was detected a few times. This chain connects TRBV5-1 to TRBJ2-5; D is perhaps TRBD2 (6 bases). Germline CDR1 is SGHRS and CDR2 is YFSETQ. This CDR3 comprises 15 residues. The V end lost 4 bases, the J end lost 2 bases, and 15 bases lay between the germline ends. CDR3 sequence reads: CASSPGLTIQETQYF. Here the CDR3 DNA reads TGCGCCAGCAGCCCGGGACTTACGATACAAGAGACCCAGTACTTC.

This clonotype was observed at least ten times. The V gene is TRBV5-4, the J gene TRBJ2-3; 10 bases align to TRBD2. The CDR3 consists of 14 residues. Per the germline V gene, CDR1 is SGHNT and CDR2 is YYREEE (reference sequence). V dropped 2 bases and J dropped 6; count of bases not matched to a gene: 3. CDR3: CASSFSGGGDTQYF. The CDR3 nucleotides read TGTGCCAGCAGCTTCAGCGGGGGGGGCGATACGCAGTATTTT.

This clonotype was found a few times. The chain joins TRBV20-1 to TRBJ1-6, with 7 positions matching TRBD1. The V gene end was trimmed by 6 bases and the J gene end by 5 bases; junction bases not matched to a gene: 4. The CDR3 spans 13 residues. Looked up from germline, CDR1 is DFQATT and CDR2 is SNEGSKA (reference sequence). The CDR3: CSAAGTDNSPLHF. The CDR3 bases are TGCAGTGCAGCCGGGACAGATAATTCACCCCTCCACTTT.

This clonotype occurred many times. The J gene is TRBJ2-5, the V gene TRBV6-6; tentatively, D is TRBD1 (5 bases). Germline lookup yields CDR1 MNHNY and CDR2 SVGAGI (reference sequence). CDR3 length: 15 amino acids. Deletions cut 0 bases from V and 1 base from J, with 9 bases between. The CDR3, as DNA: TGTGCCAGCAGTTACTCCTTCACAGGCCAAGAGACCCAGTACTTC. Translating gives CASSYSFTGQETQYF.

This clonotype occurred a few times. This chain connects TRBV5-1 to TRBJ2-7, with D possibly TRBD1 on 6 matching bases. The CDR3 length is 13 residues. Germline V gene sequence: CDR1 SGHRS, CDR2 YFSETQ. Trimming shortened V by 4 bases and J by 5 bases, and 13 bases separated the two germline ends. In DNA, the CDR3 is TGCGCCAGCAGCCTGGGACACCTGGACGAGCAGTACTTC. Protein sequence: CASSLGHLDEQYF. Together with reference TRBV5-1 and TRBJ2-7, the CDR3 gives the full variable domain: KAGVTQTPRYLIKTRGQQVTLSCSPISGHRSVSWYQQTPGQGLQFLFEYFSETQRNKGNFPGRFSGRQFSNSRSEMNVSTLELGDSALYLCASSLGHLDEQYFGPGTRLTVT.

A few counts support this clonotype. The rearrangement joins TRBV5-1 to TRBJ2-5; the match to TRBD2 covers 8 bases. Unmatched junction bases numbered 6, after V lost 4 bases and J lost 4 bases. The CDR3 consists of 14 residues. From germline, CDR1 is SGHRS and CDR2 YFSETQ. This chain's CDR3 is CASSVGLAPETQYF. Here the CDR3 DNA reads TGCGCCAGCAGCGTCGGACTAGCCCCAGAGACCCAGTACTTC.